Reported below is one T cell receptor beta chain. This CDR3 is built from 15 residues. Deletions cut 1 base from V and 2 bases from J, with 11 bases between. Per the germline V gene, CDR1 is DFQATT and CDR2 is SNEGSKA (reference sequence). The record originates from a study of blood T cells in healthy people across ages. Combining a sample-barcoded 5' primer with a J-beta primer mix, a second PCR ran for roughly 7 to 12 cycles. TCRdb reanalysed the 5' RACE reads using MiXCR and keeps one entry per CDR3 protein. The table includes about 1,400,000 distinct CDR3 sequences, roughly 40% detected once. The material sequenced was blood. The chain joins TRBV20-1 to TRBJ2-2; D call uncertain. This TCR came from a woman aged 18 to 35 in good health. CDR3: CSARAKTANTGELFF. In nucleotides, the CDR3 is TGCAGTGCTAGAGCGAAGACTGCTAACACCGGGGAGCTGTTTTTT.